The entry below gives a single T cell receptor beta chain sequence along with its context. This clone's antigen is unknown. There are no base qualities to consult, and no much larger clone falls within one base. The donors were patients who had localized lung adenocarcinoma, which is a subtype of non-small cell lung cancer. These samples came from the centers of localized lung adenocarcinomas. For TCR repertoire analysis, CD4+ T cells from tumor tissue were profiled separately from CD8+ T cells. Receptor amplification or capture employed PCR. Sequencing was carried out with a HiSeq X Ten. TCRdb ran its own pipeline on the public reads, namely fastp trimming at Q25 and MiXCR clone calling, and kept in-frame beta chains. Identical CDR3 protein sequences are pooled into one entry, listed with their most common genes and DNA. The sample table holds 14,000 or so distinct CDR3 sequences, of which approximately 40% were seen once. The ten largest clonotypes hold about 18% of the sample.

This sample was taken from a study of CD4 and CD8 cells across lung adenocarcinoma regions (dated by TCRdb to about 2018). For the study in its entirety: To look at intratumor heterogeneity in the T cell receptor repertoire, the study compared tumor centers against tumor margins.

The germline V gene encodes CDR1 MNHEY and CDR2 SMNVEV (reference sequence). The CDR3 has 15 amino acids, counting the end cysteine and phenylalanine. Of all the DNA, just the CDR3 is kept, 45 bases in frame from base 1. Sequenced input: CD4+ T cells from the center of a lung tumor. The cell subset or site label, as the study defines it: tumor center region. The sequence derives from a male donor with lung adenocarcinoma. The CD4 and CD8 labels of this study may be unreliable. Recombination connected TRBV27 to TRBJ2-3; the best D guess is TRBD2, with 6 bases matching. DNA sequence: TGTGGCGCGGGGCCGGGGTTTCGAGACACAGATACGCAGTATTTT. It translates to CGAGPGFRDTDTQYF.